The entry below gives a single TCR beta chain sequence along with its context. Its antigen is still unknown. Per-nucleotide qualities are absent, and no much larger clonotype sits a single base away. The CDR3 regions of human TCRbeta chains were subjected to immunosequencing. As for the original processing: Repertoire TCRs were matched against a reference library of SARS-CoV-2-specific TCRs generated with the MIRA antigen-specificity platform. Breadth meant the fraction of unique TCRs that were SARS-CoV-2-associated, whereas depth meant the fraction of total T cells that were SARS-CoV-2-associated. Each spike-specific TCR was assigned to its reactive spike region and to a CD4 or CD8 class using the MIRA data. Log10-transformed breadth and depth values were compared by one-way ANOVA with Sidak's multiple comparisons tests. TCRdb obtained this table from immuneACCESS and retained in-frame rearrangements with V and J assigned. These tables miss some clones; where compared with another copy, unresolved V genes account for less than half of the shortfall, and the remainder is unexplained. V and J calls and clone size follow that table, whereas D and trimming were derived from the DNA. This sample is represented by about 130,000 clones; approximately 91% of them were singletons. About 6% of the sample rests with the top ten.

In light of the paper, this sample's time point label describes: baseline before first vaccination. The vaccinee samples were drawn from two UK trials, COV001 and COV002, one of which was a single-blind randomized controlled phase 2/3 trial testing AZD1222 (ChAdOx1 nCoV-19) in healthy adults. Trial participant PBMC samples were collected at day 0 and day 28 after the second dose for TCRbeta chain sequencing. This entry belongs to a study of T cell responses to AZD1222 COVID-19 vaccine (dated by TCRdb to the early 2020s). Notes on the research overall: Because spike-specific TCR depth and breadth did not differ between the two schedules, AZD1222 recipients who got a second dose at roughly 4 weeks were pooled with those who got a second dose at roughly 12 weeks. A total of approximately 230 trial participants underwent TCR sequencing, of whom about 210 received two doses of AZD1222 and some 26 received two doses of the MenACWY control vaccine. Trial participants were enrolled into age subgroups of 18-55, 56-69 and 70-plus years, which contained 148, 28 and 57 TCR-sequenced participants, respectively. The research as a whole found: Participants were mostly white British, with more females than males. The authors suggested clonal diversity may have been underestimated. Vaccine-associated CD4 TCRs spanned the whole spike protein, with dominant responses in regions 160-218 and 743-854. Conclusions about previously exposed vaccinees were limited because only six AZD1222 recipients were SARS-CoV-2 seropositive at baseline. In the small 56-69-year group, the increase in depth fell short of significance, most likely because of low power. After two AZD1222 doses, both the breadth and the depth of spike-specific TCRs were significantly higher than at day 0 and than in MenACWY recipients. Nearly half of unique spike-specific TCRs reportedly recognized epitopes outside regions mutated in the B.1.351 and B.1.1.7 variants. Because no day 14 peak-response samples were available, repertoires were characterized only after the peak T cell response.

The CDR3, cysteine through phenylalanine, is 14 amino acids long. The read is trimmed to its CDR3 DNA, 42 bases read in frame from base 1. CDR1 and CDR2 were assigned from the germline V gene (reference sequence) as SEHNR and FQNEAQ. V sheds 7 bases and J sheds 0 bases, leaving 11 bases between their ends. The chain was built from TRBV7-9 and TRBJ2-3; the D gene assignment is perhaps TRBD1 or TRBD2, with each matching 6 bases. The sequencing used peripheral blood, collected on day 0 of AZD1222 vaccination. The sequence derives from an adult in good health. The DNA is TGTGCCAGCAATGGGGGGCTCAGCACAGATACGCAGTATTTT. Its translation reads: CASNGGLSTDTQYF.